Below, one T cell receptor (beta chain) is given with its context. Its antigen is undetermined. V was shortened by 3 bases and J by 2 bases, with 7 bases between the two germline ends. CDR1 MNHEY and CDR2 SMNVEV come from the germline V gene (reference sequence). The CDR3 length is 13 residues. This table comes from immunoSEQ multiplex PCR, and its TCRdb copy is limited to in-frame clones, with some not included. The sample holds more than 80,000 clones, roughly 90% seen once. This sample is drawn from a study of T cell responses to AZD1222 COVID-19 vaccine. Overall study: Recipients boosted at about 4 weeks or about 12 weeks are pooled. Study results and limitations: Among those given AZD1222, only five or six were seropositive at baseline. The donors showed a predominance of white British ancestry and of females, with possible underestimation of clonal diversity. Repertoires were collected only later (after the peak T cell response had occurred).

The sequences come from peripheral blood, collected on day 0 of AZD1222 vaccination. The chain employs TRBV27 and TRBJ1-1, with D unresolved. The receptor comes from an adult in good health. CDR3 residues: CASSLVRNTEAFF. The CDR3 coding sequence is TGTGCCAGCAGTTTGGTGAGAAACACTGAAGCTTTCTTT.